The TCR beta chain described here comes from a study of T cell clonotyping in hematopoietic cell transplantation. General observations from the study: At the given depth, recipient repertoires were over 97% de novo clonotypes. Without cell sorting, CD4 versus CD8 contributions remain unresolved.

Concerning this clone: The antigen remains undetermined.

Produced via immunoSEQ multiplex PCR; TCRdb's table is partial and in-frame only. The repertoire consists of about 45,000 clones, with approximately 80% occurring once and the leading ten covering roughly 5.7%. Time point given: recipient sample about 28 days before transplant, after cytoreduction. Recipient blood drawn about 28 days pretransplant and days 30, 100, 180 after. Germline loops: CDR1 SQVTM, CDR2 ANQGSEA. V shed 7 bases and J shed 3 bases, with 18 bases lying between them. The CDR3 has 15 amino acids. This clonotype was sampled from a man aged 55 to 70 with myelodysplastic syndrome. Some clones in this sample may be carry-over from other donors' samples. The starting material was peripheral blood mononuclear cells, obtained before stem cell transplant. V usage is TRBV29-1 and J usage is TRBJ1-4, with no clear D. Here the CDR3 reads CSAPVPGSPNEKLFF. CDR3 bases: TGCAGCGCCCCGGTGCCCGGCAGTCCTAATGAAAAACTGTTTTTT.